The clone carrying this T cell receptor (beta chain) was counted between two and nine times. What it binds is unknown. CDR1 is SGHVS, CDR2 FQNEAQ, per germline. This CDR3 has 15 residues. The trim removed 3 bases at V and 7 bases at J, leaving 6 bases unmatched. These data come from a study of T cells in Graves' hyperthyroidism and ophthalmopathy. Study results and limitations: In validation, the model predicted ophthalmopathy. These predictions came a median about 6.5 months before onset. Most clonotypes expanded in the thyroid (above 0.001) were also present in blood.

Clinicians diagnosed patients from clinical symptoms, serum thyroxine and TRAb, thyroid ultrasound and orbital computed tomography. The PBMCs were sourced from fresh peripheral blood (about 10 ml). TCR beta CDR3 region amplification was performed from RNA transcripts. The HTBI primer set served for first-round RT-PCR of the TCR CDR3. TCRdb re-analysed the multiplex PCR reads in MiXCR, keeping a single row per CDR3 protein. Of roughly 840,000 distinct CDR3 sequences in the sample, roughly 37% were seen once. The chain employs TRBV7-8 and TRBJ2-5, with TRBD1 matching over 12 bases. This clonotype was obtained from a man aged 18 to 30 with Graves' hyperthyroidism. The sample comprised blood. The DNA of the CDR3 is TGTGCCAGCAGCTTGGAGGGACAGGGGGCTGGGACCCAGTACTTC. It specifies CASSLEGQGAGTQYF.